The T cell receptor beta chain described here comes from a study of blood T cell repertoires in COVID-19. Study background: Acute and convalescent COVID-19 samples came from the United States, Italy and Spain. PBMCs, B-cell-depleted T cells, or T cells were the source of the cDNA or gDNA that made up the material.

This clone was seen a handful of times. Per the original methods: Researchers report that nucleated cell counts were estimated from reference gene primer amplification. Profiling relied on immunoSEQ multiplex PCR, and the TCRdb table lists in-frame clones only, not all of them. D and trimming come from the DNA, and the V and J calls and clone size come from that table. The data show 200,000 to 250,000 clones, roughly 84% seen once. With 3 bases clipped from V and 3 bases from J, the junction kept 4 bases outside the gene matches. This CDR3 region has 13 residues. Germline CDR1 is DFQATT and CDR2 is SNEGSKA (reference sequence).

Sequencing was performed on peripheral blood. The TCR sequence derives from a woman aged 80 or over with active or convalescent COVID-19. The J gene is TRBJ2-7, the V gene TRBV20-1; 8 nucleotides match TRBD2. The CDR3 DNA follows: TGCAGTGCTAGTACCAGCGGGAGCTACGAGCAGTACTTC. Residues: CSASTSGSYEQYF.